This T cell receptor beta chain was sequenced during a study of early T cells in non-severe SARS-CoV-2 infection. The ends were cut back, 4 bases at V and 2 bases at J, with 13 bases in the middle. The CDR3 consists of 15 residues. Germline CDR1 and CDR2: SGHTA and FQGNSA. TCRdb used MiXCR to reprocess the 5' RACE reads, holding one entry per CDR3 protein. Of approximately 90,000 distinct CDR3 sequences detected, less than 15% appear once; the ten largest clones hold approximately 4.7%. The sequencing here drew on whole blood, taken at baseline. The origin of this receptor is an adult who was a healthcare worker with PCR-confirmed SARS-CoV-2 infection or an uninfected control (not recorded which). V gene TRBV7-2 combines with J gene TRBJ2-3; D possibly uses TRBD1 or TRBD2 (5 bases each). CDR3 coding DNA: TGTGCCAGCAGCTGGAAGCGGACACTCACAGATACGCAGTATTTT. Translated: CASSWKRTLTDTQYF.